The T cell receptor beta chain described here comes from a study of T cells in localized non-small cell lung cancer. Study findings and constraints: Appearing in adjacent lung were a median about 50 of the top 100 tumor clones. Longer survival (overall) was linked to higher T cell density in blood.

The germline V gene has CDR1 MDHEN and CDR2 SYDVKM. After removal of 8 bases from V and 9 bases from J, the junction contained 4 bases not matched to a gene. This CDR3 has 12 residues. TCRdb's table, derived via immunoSEQ multiplex PCR, lists solely in-frame clones and lacks some. The data show approximately 3,600 clones, roughly 40% seen once. This clone was observed once. Its target is unknown. The chain joins TRBV28 to TRBJ2-6; TRBD1 aligns across 7 bases. The material was lung tumor tissue, obtained before any cancer treatment. The receptor's source is a male donor aged 60 or over with stage I lung adenocarcinoma. The CDR3 coding sequence is TGTGCCAGCCAGAGGGACAGCAACGTCCTGACTTTC. This encodes CASQRDSNVLTF.